This TCR beta chain emerged from a study of blood T cell repertoires in COVID-19. Study context: The analysed material was cDNA or gDNA that came from T cells, B-cell-depleted T cells, or PBMCs.

V dropped 0 bases and J dropped 1; count of bases not matched to a gene: 4. This CDR3 is built from 16 residues. Germline assignment: CDR1 ENHRY and CDR2 SYGVKD. TCRdb's table, derived via immunoSEQ multiplex PCR, lists solely in-frame clones and lacks some. Found here are 130,000 or so clones, under 90% of them singletons; the top ten hold 2% to 2.5%. Participants were aged roughly 18 to 90 years, lived in about two dozen US areas, and enrolled virtually. Donors were grouped by their self-reported clinical history. The sequence was collected from a man aged 35 to 55 with acute COVID-19. This chain connects TRBV10-3 to TRBJ1-1; 8 bases map to TRBD1. The material sequenced was PBMCs or T cells enriched from blood (not recorded which). The CDR3 reads CAISESGTGTNTEAFF. CDR3 nucleotide sequence: TGTGCCATCAGTGAGTCGGGGACAGGAACGAACACTGAAGCTTTCTTT.